The following is a TCR beta chain sequence with its context. The antigen remains undetermined. V lost 3 bases and J lost 2, with 11 bases in between. The CDR3 sequence is 13 residues long. Per germline, CDR1 GTSNPN and CDR2 SVGIG (reference sequence). Researchers built TCR beta libraries using quantitative 5'-RACE with molecular barcodes. Each CDR3 protein gets one entry after TCRdb re-called the 5' RACE reads with MiXCR. The data contain some 200,000 distinct CDR3 sequences, over 15% of them singletons. These data belong to a study of CD8 T cells in ankylosing spondylitis. Whole-study findings and limits: What seemed typical of ankylosing spondylitis blood was a TCR beta motif built from fewer than ten highly homologous variants. Earlier work had already found some motif variants in reactive arthritis synovial fluid and blood.

The specimen was blood, either unsorted or a sorted T cell fraction (not recorded which). V gene TRBV30 combines with J gene TRBJ2-7, with D perhaps TRBD2 (7 bases). This sequence originates from a male donor aged 10 to 30 with ankylosing spondylitis or in good health (not recorded which). CDR3 sequence: CAWSGGLTYEQYF. CDR3 in DNA: TGTGCCTGGAGCGGGGGGCTCACCTACGAGCAGTACTTC.